The 2 T cell receptor beta chains below come from one sample, sequenced in a study of Graves' ophthalmopathy and Graves' hyperthyroidism. Amplification of TCR beta CDR3 regions used RNA transcripts. After a first-round RT-PCR with HTBI primers, a second-round multiplex PCR was run. Using its own MiXCR run on the multiplex PCR reads, TCRdb lists one record per CDR3 protein. Of 900,000 to 1,200,000 distinct CDR3 sequences in the sample, roughly two fifths were seen once. The sequencing sample was made of peripheral blood or thyroid tissue (not recorded which). All receptors come from an adult man with Graves' hyperthyroidism.

The V gene is TRBV29-1, the J gene TRBJ2-5; 7 positions match TRBD1. The CDR3 contains 17 residues. The trim removed 1 base at V and 5 bases at J, leaving 16 bases unmatched. Germline V gives CDR1 SQVTM, CDR2 ANQGSEA. CDR3 DNA sequence: TGCAGCGTTGAAGGCTACTCCCAACGACAGGGATCGGAGACCCAGTACTTC. It codes for CSVEGYSQRQGSETQYF.

There are a few counts of this clonotype. The V and J genes are TRBV7-2 and TRBJ2-7, with D possibly called TRBD1 or TRBD2 (5 bases each). V gave up 5 bases and J gave up 4 bases, with 15 bases separating them. The CDR3 runs 14 residues. The germline V gene encodes CDR1 SGHTA and CDR2 FQGNSA. The CDR3 DNA is TGTGCCAGCAGCAGGGGTATGGGACCTTACGAGCAGTACTTC. As protein: CASSRGMGPYEQYF.